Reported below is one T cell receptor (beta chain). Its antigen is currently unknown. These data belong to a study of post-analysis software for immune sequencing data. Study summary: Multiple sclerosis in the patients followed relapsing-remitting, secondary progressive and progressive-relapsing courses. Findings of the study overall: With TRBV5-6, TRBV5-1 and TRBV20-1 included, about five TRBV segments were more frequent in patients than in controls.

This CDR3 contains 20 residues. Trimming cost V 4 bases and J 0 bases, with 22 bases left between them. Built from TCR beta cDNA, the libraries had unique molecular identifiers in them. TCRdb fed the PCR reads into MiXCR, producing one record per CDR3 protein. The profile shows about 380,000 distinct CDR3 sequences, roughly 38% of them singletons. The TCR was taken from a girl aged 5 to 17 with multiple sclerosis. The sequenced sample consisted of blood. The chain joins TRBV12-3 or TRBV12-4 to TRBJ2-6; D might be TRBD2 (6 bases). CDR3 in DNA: TGTGCCAGCAGTTCTCTAGGGACTGGCCTCTTATTCTCTGGGGCCAACGTCCTGACTTTC. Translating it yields CASSSLGTGLLFSGANVLTF.